This T cell receptor (beta chain) is from a study of blood T cells in healthy people across ages. Across the study: About one barcoded TCR beta cDNA was captured per two T cells. Study results and limitations: Investigators treated diversity estimates from one million T cells as underestimates.

Remarks on this clonotype: The target antigen is unknown.

Together with a sample-barcoded 5' primer, a J-beta primer mix was included in a second PCR lasting about 6 to 11 cycles. The template-switch adaptor was a 5' adaptor with 12 random nucleotides. It tagged each cDNA molecule. TCRdb recomputed calls from the 5' RACE reads with MiXCR, one row per CDR3 protein. This table has approximately 1,700,000 distinct CDR3 sequences, 35% to 50% appearing once. Individuals who donated were healthy Caucasians from Russia aged about 6 to 100. This CDR3 spans 14 amino acids. Trimming shortened V by 5 bases and J by 7 bases, and 17 bases separated the two germline ends. Germline V gives CDR1 SEHNR, CDR2 FQNEAQ (reference sequence).

Sequenced material: blood. The sequence came from a human donor in good health. The rearrangement uses TRBV7-9 and TRBJ1-2, with TRBD1 as a possible D gene (5 bases). CDR3 loop: CASSPRAGVTGYTF. The CDR3 coding sequence is TGTGCCAGCAGCCCCCGGGCGGGGGTTACTGGCTACACCTTC.